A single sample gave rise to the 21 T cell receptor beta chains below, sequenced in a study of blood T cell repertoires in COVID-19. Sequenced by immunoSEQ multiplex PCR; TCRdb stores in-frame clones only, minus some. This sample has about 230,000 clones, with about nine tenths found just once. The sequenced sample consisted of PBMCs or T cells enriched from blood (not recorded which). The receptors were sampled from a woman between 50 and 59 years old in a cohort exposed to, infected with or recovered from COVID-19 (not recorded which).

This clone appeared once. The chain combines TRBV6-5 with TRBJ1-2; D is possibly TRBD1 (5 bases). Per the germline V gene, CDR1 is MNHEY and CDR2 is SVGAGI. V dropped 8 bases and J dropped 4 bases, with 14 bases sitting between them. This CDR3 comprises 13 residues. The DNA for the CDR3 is TGTGCCAGCTCTATCGACAGTTCCTATGGCTACACCTTC. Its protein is CASSIDSSYGYTF.

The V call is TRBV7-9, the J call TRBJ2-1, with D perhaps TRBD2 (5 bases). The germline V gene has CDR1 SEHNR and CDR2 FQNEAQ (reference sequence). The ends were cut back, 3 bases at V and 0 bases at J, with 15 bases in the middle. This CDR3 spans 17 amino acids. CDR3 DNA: TGTGCCAGCAGCTTTTGGCGGGCTTGGAGCTCCTACAATGAGCAGTTCTTC. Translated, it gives CASSFWRAWSSYNEQFF.

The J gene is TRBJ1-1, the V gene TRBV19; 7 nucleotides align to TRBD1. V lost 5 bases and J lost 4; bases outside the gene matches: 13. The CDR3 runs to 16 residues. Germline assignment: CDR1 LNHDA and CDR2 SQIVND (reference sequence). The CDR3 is CASSPRARGVSTEAFF. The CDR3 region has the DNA TGTGCCAGTAGTCCCCGAGCCAGGGGGGTAAGCACTGAAGCTTTCTTT. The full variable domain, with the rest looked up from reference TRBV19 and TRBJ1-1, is DGGITQSPKYLFRKEGQNVTLSCEQNLNHDAMYWYRQDPGQGLRLIYYSQIVNDFQKGDIAEGYSVSREKKESFPLTVTSAQKNPTAFYLCASSPRARGVSTEAFFGQGTRLTVV.

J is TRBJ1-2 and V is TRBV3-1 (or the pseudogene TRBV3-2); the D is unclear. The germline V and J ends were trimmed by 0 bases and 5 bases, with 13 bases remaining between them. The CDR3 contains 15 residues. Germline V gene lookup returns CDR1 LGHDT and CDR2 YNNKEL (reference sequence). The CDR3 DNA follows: TGTGCCAGCAGCCAAGATCCAGGAGGAACTTATGGCTACACCTTC. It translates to CASSQDPGGTYGYTF.

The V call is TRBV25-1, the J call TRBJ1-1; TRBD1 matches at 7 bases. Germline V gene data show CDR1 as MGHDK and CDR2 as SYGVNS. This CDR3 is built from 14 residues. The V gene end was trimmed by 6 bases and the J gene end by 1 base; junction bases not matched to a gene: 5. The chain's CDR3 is CASRFGTENTEAFF. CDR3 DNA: TGTGCCAGCAGGTTTGGGACAGAGAACACTGAAGCTTTCTTT.

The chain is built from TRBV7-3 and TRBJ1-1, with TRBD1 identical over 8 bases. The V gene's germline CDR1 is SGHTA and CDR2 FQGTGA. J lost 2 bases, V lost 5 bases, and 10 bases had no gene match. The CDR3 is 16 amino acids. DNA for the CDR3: TGTGCCAGCAGCCGTATCGGGGGGACAGGCAACACTGAAGCTTTCTTT. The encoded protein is CASSRIGGTGNTEAFF. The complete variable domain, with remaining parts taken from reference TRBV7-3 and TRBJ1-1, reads GAGVSQTPSNKVTEKGKYVELRCDPISGHTALYWYRQSLGQGPEFLIYFQGTGAADDSGLPNDRFFAVRPEGSVSTLKIQRTERGDSAVYLCASSRIGGTGNTEAFFGQGTRLTVV.

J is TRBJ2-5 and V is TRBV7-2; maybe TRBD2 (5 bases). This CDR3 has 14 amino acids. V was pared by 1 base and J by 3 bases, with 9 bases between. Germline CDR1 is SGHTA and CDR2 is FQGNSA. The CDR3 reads CASSLGLREETQYF. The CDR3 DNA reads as TGTGCCAGCAGCTTAGGACTGAGGGAAGAGACCCAGTACTTC.

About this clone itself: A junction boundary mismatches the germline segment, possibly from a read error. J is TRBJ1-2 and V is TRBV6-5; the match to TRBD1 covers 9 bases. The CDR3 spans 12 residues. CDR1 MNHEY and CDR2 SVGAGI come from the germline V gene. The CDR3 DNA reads TGTGCCAGCAGTCCTGGACAGGGGATTACGTTATTC. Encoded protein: CASSPGQGITLF.

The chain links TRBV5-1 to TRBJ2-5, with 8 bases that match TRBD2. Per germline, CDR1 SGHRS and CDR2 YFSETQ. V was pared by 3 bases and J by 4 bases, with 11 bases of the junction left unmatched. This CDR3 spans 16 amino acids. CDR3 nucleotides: TGCGCCAGCAGCTCCACCCCCGGGGGGGGCCTAGAGACCCAGTACTTC. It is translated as CASSSTPGGGLETQYF.

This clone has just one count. As DNA, the CDR3 is TGTGCCAGCAGCCGCGGGGGGGCCACCGGGTTGGACACCATATATTTT. This encodes CASSRGGATGLDTIYF. The chain uses TRBV4-2 and TRBJ1-3; D is perhaps TRBD1 (6 bases). CDR1 LGHNA and CDR2 YNFKEQ come from the germline V gene. Deletions cut 4 bases from V and 8 bases from J, with 21 bases between. The CDR3 has 16 residues.

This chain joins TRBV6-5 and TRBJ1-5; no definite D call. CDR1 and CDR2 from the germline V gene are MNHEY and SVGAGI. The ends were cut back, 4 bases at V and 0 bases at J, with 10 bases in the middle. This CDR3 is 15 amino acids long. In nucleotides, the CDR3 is TGTGCCAGCAGTTCTACCCGGTATAGCAATCAGCCCCAGCATTTT. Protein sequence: CASSSTRYSNQPQHF.

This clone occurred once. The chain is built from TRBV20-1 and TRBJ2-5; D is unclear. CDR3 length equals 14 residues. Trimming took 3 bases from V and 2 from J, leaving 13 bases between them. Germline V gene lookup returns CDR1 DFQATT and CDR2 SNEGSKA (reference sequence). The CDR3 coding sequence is TGCAGTGCTAGTGATCCGTACTTACAAGAGACCCAGTACTTC. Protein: CSASDPYLQETQYF.

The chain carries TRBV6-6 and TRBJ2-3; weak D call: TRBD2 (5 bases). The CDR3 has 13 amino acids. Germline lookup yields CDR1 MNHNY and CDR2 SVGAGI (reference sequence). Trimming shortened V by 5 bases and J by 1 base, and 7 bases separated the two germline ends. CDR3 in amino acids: CASSLGGTDTQYF. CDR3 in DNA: TGTGCCAGCAGTCTCGGGGGCACAGATACGCAGTATTTT.

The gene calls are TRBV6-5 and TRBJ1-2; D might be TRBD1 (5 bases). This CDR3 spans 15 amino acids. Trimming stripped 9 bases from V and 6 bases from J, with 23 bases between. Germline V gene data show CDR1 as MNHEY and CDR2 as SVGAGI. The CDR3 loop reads CASSRRRQLEDGYTF. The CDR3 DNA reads TGTGCCAGTAGTAGAAGAAGACAGCTAGAAGATGGCTACACCTTC.

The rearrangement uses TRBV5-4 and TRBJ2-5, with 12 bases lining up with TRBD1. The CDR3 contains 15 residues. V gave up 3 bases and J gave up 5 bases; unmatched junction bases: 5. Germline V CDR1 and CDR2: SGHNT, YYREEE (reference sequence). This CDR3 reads CASSSGTGGVETQYF. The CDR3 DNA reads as TGTGCCAGCAGCTCTGGGACAGGGGGCGTGGAGACCCAGTACTTC.

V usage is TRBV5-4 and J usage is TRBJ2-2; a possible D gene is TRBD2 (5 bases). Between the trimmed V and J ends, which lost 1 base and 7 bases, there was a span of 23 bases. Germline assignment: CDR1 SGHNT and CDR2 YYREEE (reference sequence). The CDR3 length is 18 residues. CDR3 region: CASSLIKSVRVNGGELFF. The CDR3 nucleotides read TGTGCCAGCAGCTTGATAAAATCGGTGAGGGTGAATGGCGGGGAGCTGTTTTTT.

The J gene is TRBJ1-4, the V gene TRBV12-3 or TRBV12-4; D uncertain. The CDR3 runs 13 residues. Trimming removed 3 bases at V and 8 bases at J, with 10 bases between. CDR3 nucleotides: TGTGCCAGCAGTTTGAGGTTTTACGAAAAACTGTTTTTT. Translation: CASSLRFYEKLFF.

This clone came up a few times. This CDR3 reads CASSGDTPTYEQYF. CDR3 bases: TGTGCCAGCAGTGGAGATACACCTACCTACGAGCAGTACTTC. The V call is TRBV6-2 or TRBV6-3, the J call TRBJ2-7; no clear D. The V and J ends lost 5 bases and 2 bases respectively, with 13 bases between them. CDR3 length: 14 amino acids. Per the germline V gene, CDR1 is MNHEY and CDR2 is SVGEGT.

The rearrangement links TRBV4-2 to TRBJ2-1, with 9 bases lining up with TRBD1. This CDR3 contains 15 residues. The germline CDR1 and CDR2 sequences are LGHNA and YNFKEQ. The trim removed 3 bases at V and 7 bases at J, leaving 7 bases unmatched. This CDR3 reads CASSHPGQGSNEQFF. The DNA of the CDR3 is TGTGCCAGCAGCCACCCGGGACAGGGATCTAATGAGCAGTTCTTC.

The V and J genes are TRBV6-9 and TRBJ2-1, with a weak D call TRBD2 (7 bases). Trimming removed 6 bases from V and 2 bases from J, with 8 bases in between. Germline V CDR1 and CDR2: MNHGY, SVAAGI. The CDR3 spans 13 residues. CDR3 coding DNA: TGTGCCAGCAGGGGGGGGCCCTACAATGAGCAGTTCTTC. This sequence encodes CASRGGPYNEQFF.

This CDR3 reads CASSLSGGASDTQYF. The CDR3 bases are TGTGCCAGCAGTCTTAGCGGGGGGGCATCAGATACGCAGTATTTT. The chain recombines TRBV25-1 with TRBJ2-3, with TRBD2 matching over 11 bases. The CDR3 spans 15 residues. V shed 5 bases and J 4 bases; nucleotides not matched to a gene: 5. Germline lookup yields CDR1 MGHDK and CDR2 SYGVNS.